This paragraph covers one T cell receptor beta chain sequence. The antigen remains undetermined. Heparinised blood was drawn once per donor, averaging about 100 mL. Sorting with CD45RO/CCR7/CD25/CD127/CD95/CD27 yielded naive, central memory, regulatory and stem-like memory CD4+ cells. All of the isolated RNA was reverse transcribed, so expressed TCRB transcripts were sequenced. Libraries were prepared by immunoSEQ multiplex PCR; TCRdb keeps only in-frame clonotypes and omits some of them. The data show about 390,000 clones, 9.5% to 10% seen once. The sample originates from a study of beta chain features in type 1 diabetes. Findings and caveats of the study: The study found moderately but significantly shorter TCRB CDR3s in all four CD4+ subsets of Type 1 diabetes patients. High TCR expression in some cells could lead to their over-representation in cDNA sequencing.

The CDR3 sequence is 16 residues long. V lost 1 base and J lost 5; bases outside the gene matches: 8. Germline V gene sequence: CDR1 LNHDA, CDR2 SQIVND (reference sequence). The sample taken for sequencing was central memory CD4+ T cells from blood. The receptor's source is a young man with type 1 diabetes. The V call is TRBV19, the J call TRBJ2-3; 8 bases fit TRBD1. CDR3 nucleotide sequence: TGTGCCAGTAGTATAGCTGGCAGGGGGCGCGGAGATACGCAGTATTTT. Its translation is CASSIAGRGRGDTQYF.